This TCR beta chain was observed in a study of blood T cell repertoires in COVID-19 (dated by TCRdb to the early 2020s). About the investigation overall: Samples covering the acute and convalescent phases of COVID-19 were provided by collaborators in the United States, Italy and Spain. The prospective study material was composed of cDNA or gDNA derived from T cells, B-cell-depleted T cells, or PBMCs. Deeply sampled blood TCRbeta repertoires from subjects exposed to, actively infected with, or recovered from COVID-19 were included in the dataset. A freely available public database, intended as a resource for researchers studying the immune response to SARS-CoV-2, is where the repertoires were released. The samples were drawn from the first 160 participants of the ongoing ImmuneRACE study and from about 1,200 subjects provided by 6 global collaborators. The sample metadata nearly always contained a de-identified subject ID, COVID-19 status, age in years and sex. Where available, HLA class I and class II types were taken from metadata supplied by the sample provider and were not determined by assay-based typing. The paper as a whole reports these results and caveats: Clinical and demographic metadata were provided uncurated, with the amount varying by source and participant.

The germline V gene gives CDR1 as SGHRS and CDR2 as YFSETQ. Taken from cysteine to phenylalanine, the CDR3 has 14 residues. The retained sequence is limited to the CDR3, 42 bases, with the frame set at the first base. From V the trimming removes 0 bases and from J it removes 5 bases, while the gene matches leave 2 bases of the junction unaccounted for. The immunoSEQ Assay, a bias-controlled multiplex PCR, was used to amplify TCRbeta CDR3 regions from genomic DNA. The authors processed their data as follows. The number of nucleated cells in each sample was estimated from the amplification of reference gene primers within the assay. To quantify the absolute abundance of each unique TCRbeta CDR3 rearrangement, sequence reads were collapsed and filtered. For each sample, productive Simpson clonality was calculated as the square root of Simpson's diversity index across productive rearrangements. TCRdb obtained this table from immuneACCESS and retained in-frame rearrangements with V and J assigned. These tables miss some clones; where compared with another copy, unresolved V genes account for less than half of the shortfall, and the remainder is unexplained. That table gives V, J and clone size, and the DNA gave D and trimming. Within this sample are roughly 300,000 clones, with nearly 90% of them counted one time only. Just under 9.5% of the sample comes from the top ten.

Whole blood was collected in K2EDTA tubes by collaborating institutions according to the institutions' own protocols. For TCRbeta analysis, collaborators shipped samples in one of three forms: frozen whole blood, isolated PBMCs, or DNA extracted from either of those sample types. On this clone: This receptor's antigen is unknown. Nothing much larger sits one base from this clone, and base qualities are not available.

The chain employs TRBV5-1 and TRBJ2-1, and 7 junctional nucleotides match TRBD1. The material sequenced was peripheral blood. The sequence came from a man aged 18 to 29 with active or convalescent COVID-19. The CDR3 sequence is CASSLGTGNNEQFF. In nucleotides, the sequence is TGCGCCAGCAGCTTGGGGACAGGTAACAATGAGCAGTTCTTC. Full variable domain (CDR3 extended with the reference TRBV5-1 and TRBJ2-1 proteins): KAGVTQTPRYLIKTRGQQVTLSCSPISGHRSVSWYQQTPGQGLQFLFEYFSETQRNKGNFPGRFSGRQFSNSRSEMNVSTLELGDSALYLCASSLGTGNNEQFFGPGTRLTVL.